What follows are 5 T cell receptor beta chains derived from one specimen sequenced in a study of blood T cells in healthy people across ages. A second PCR, run for roughly 7 to 11 cycles, used a sample-barcoded 5' primer plus a J-beta primer mix. In TCRdb, the 5' RACE reads were re-called with MiXCR into one record per CDR3 protein. The sample has approximately 670,000 distinct CDR3 sequences, over 40% seen once. The sequencing input was blood. The receptor source for this set is an elderly man in good health.

The chain has TRBV9 and TRBJ2-5; tentatively, D is TRBD1 or TRBD2 (5 bases each). V lost 3 bases and J 2 bases, leaving 17 bases between the germline ends. This CDR3 spans 16 amino acids. Germline V CDR1 and CDR2: SGDLS, YYNGEE. CDR3 coding DNA: TGTGCCAGCAGCGCGAGCTTTGGGGGACCTCAAGAGACCCAGTACTTC. Its translation is CASSASFGGPQETQYF.

The rearrangement uses TRBV21-1 and TRBJ2-5; TRBD1 was called by the table and not checked on the DNA. TRBJ2-7 matches the DNA end more closely, so the J call is doubtful. TRBV21-1 is a pseudogene. This CDR3 is 16 amino acids long. Here the CDR3 DNA reads TGTGCCAGCAGGATCGACGAGGGGGACAGGGTCGACGAGCAGTACTTC. Translating it yields CASRIDEGDRVDEQYF.

The V gene is TRBV12-3 or TRBV12-4, the J gene TRBJ1-2, with 8 nucleotides matching TRBD1. V was pared by 5 bases and J by 1 base, with 3 bases of the junction left unmatched. CDR3 length: 14 amino acids. Here the CDR3 reads CASSRDRLNYGYTF. For the CDR3, the DNA is TGTGCCAGCAGTAGGGACAGGCTTAACTATGGCTACACCTTC.

This clonotype was observed a handful of times. V gene TRBV15 combines with J gene TRBJ2-6; D is perhaps TRBD1 (5 bases). The germline V gene encodes CDR1 LNHNV and CDR2 YYDKDF (reference sequence). Trimming left V 0 bases short and J 8 bases short, with 11 bases between. This CDR3 is 15 amino acids long. Here the CDR3 reads CATSRDGARPNVLTF. The CDR3 nucleotides read TGTGCCACCAGCAGAGATGGGGCACGTCCCAACGTCCTGACTTTC. Supplemented by reference TRBV15 and TRBJ2-6, the full variable domain reads DAMVIQNPRYQVTQFGKPVTLSCSQTLNHNVMYWYQQKSSQAPKLLFHYYDKDFNNEADTPDNFQSRRPNTSFCFLDIRSPGLGDTAMYLCATSRDGARPNVLTFGAGSRLTVL.

The J gene is TRBJ2-3, the V gene TRBV28; possibly TRBD2 for D (7 bases). This CDR3 contains 14 residues. From germline, CDR1 is MDHEN and CDR2 SYDVKM. V dropped 11 bases and J dropped 5 bases, with 20 bases sitting between them. The CDR3 spells CAGARGGAGDTQYF. The DNA of the CDR3 is TGTGCCGGCGCCCGTGGGGGGGCTGGAGATACGCAGTATTTT.